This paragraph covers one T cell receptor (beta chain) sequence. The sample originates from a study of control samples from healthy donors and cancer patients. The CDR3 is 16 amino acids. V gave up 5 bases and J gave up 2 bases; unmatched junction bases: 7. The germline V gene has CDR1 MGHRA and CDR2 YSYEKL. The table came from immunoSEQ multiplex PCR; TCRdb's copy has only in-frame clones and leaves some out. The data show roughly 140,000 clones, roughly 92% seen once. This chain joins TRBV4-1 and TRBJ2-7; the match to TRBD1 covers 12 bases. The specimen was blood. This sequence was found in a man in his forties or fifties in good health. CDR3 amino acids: CASSYRDRGPPYEQYF. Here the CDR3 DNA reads TGCGCCAGCAGCTACCGGGACAGGGGGCCCCCCTACGAGCAGTACTTC.